Reported below is one T cell receptor (beta chain). The CDR3 totals 13 residues. The V end was cut by 7 bases, the J end by 4 bases, with 13 bases between. TCRdb processed the RT-PCR reads anew with MiXCR; each CDR3 protein has one entry. The table lists almost 700,000 distinct CDR3 sequences, approximately 15% of them singletons. V and J are TRBV12-3 or TRBV12-4 and TRBJ1-1, with a tentative D call TRBD1 (5 bases). The TCR sequence derives from a female donor in good health, serving as a healthy control. The sequenced sample consisted of memory CD4+ T cells from blood. The CDR3 nucleotides are TGTGCCAGCAATATTTGGGGGGGCACTGAAGCTTTCTTT. It yields the protein CASNIWGGTEAFF.